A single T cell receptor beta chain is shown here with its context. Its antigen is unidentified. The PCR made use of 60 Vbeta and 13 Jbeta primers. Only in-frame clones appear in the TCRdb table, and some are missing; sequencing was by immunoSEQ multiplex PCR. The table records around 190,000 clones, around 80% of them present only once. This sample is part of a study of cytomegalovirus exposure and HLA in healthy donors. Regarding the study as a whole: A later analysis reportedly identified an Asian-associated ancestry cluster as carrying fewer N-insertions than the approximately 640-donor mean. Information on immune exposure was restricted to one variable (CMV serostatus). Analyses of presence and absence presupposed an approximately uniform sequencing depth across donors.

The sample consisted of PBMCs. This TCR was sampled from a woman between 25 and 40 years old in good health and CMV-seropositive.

The DNA of the CDR3 is TGTGCCATCAGTGGCCAGGGGACCGATGAGCAGTTCTTC. Translated: CAISGQGTDEQFF. The chain couples TRBV10-3 to TRBJ2-1, with a possible D match to TRBD1 (6 bases). CDR1 and CDR2 from the germline V gene are ENHRY and SYGVKD. V was trimmed by 4 bases and J by 8 bases, leaving 12 bases between them. The CDR3 contains 13 residues.